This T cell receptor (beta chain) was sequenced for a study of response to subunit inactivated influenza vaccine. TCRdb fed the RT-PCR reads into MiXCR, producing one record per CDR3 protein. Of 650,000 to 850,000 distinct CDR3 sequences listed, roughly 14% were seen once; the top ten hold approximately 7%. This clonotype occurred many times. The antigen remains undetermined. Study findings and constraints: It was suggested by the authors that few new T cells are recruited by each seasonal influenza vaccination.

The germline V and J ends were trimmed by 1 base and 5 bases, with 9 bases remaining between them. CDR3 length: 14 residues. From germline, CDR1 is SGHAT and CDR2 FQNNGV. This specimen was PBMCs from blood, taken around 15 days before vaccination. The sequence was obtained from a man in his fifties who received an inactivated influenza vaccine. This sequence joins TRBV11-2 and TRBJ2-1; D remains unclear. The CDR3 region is CASSLGAENNEQFF. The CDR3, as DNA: TGTGCCAGCAGCTTAGGAGCAGAAAACAATGAGCAGTTCTTC.